The 19 T cell receptor beta chains below were found in one sample sequenced in a study of T cells in narcolepsy. Sequencing used immunoSEQ multiplex PCR; TCRdb keeps in-frame clones, though not all of them. The data contain roughly 34,000 clones, 87% of them singletons. Sequencing input: CD45RA- memory CD4+ T cells from PBMCs. The receptors here all came from a human donor with narcolepsy.

V and J are TRBV18 and TRBJ2-7, with D perhaps TRBD1 (6 bases). This CDR3 is built from 14 residues. Germline V gene data show CDR1 as KGHSH and CDR2 as LQKENI. V gave up 4 bases and J gave up 4 bases, with 14 bases separating them. The CDR3 DNA sequence: TGTGCCAGCTCACTGGAGACCAGGGGTTACGAGCAGTACTTC. Translating gives CASSLETRGYEQYF.

The gene calls are TRBV7-7 and TRBJ2-1; 10 bases agree with TRBD2. V dropped 1 base and J dropped 6; count of bases not matched to a gene: 3. Germline V lookup: CDR1 SSHAT, CDR2 FNYEAQ (reference sequence). This CDR3 has 15 residues. The chain's CDR3 is CASSLDASGGNEQFF. CDR3 coding DNA: TGTGCCAGCAGCTTAGATGCTAGCGGGGGCAATGAGCAGTTCTTC.

The chain links TRBV29-1 to TRBJ2-7; D is possibly TRBD1 (5 bases). CDR1 and CDR2 from the germline V gene are SQVTM and ANQGSEA. V was clipped by 1 base and J by 5 bases, with 6 bases between them. The CDR3 is 11 amino acids. The CDR3 DNA sequence: TGCAGCGTTGAAGGGGGCCACGAGCAGTACTTC. Residues: CSVEGGHEQYF.

The chain carries TRBV27 and TRBJ1-6; 9 bases are a match to TRBD1. Looked up from germline, CDR1 is MNHEY and CDR2 is SMNVEV (reference sequence). The V segment lost 3 bases and the J segment 5 bases; nucleotides outside the gene matches: 11. This CDR3 is built from 18 residues. The CDR3 here is CASSLRGDRVRDNSPLHF. Written as DNA, the CDR3 is TGTGCCAGCAGTTTGAGGGGGGACAGGGTGAGGGATAATTCACCCCTCCACTTT.

This chain uses TRBV30 with TRBJ2-3; no definite D call. V lost 0 bases and J 3 bases, leaving 13 bases between the germline ends. Germline V gene sequence: CDR1 GTSNPN, CDR2 SVGIG (reference sequence). This CDR3 is 15 amino acids long. CDR3 sequence: CAWSVLGIGTDTQYF. The CDR3 DNA follows: TGTGCCTGGAGTGTACTGGGGATTGGAACAGATACGCAGTATTTT.

J is TRBJ1-3 and V is TRBV5-1, with D possibly TRBD1 on 6 matching bases. The germline V gene has CDR1 SGHRS and CDR2 YFSETQ. Trimming cost V 0 bases and J 2 bases, with 15 bases left between them. The CDR3 is made up of 17 amino acids. DNA of the CDR3: TGCGCCAGCAGCTTGGCCCGTGGGGGGCTGGCTGGAAACACCATATATTTT. Protein product: CASSLARGGLAGNTIYF.

V gene TRBV5-1 combines with J gene TRBJ2-7; 8 nucleotides match TRBD2. CDR1 is SGHRS and CDR2 is YFSETQ in the germline V gene. The junction had 8 bases not matched to a gene; V was cut back by 7 bases and J by 2 bases. The CDR3 loop spans 14 amino acids. CDR3 nucleotide sequence: TGCGCCAGCGGGAACGGGGGGGCCCCCTACGAGCAGTACTTC. This sequence encodes CASGNGGAPYEQYF.

In its sample, this clone was seen a few times. The chain combines TRBV6-1 with TRBJ2-5; TRBD1 agrees at 8 bases. Losses at the gene ends were 8 bases for V and 2 bases for J; bases not matched to a gene: 4. The CDR3 is 13 amino acids. Germline assignment: CDR1 MNHNS and CDR2 SASEGT. The CDR3 nucleotides are TGTGCCAGCGCAGGGGGCTGGCAAGAGACCCAGTACTTC. Protein product: CASAGGWQETQYF.

This chain connects TRBV7-3 to TRBJ2-1, with TRBD2 as a possible D gene (5 bases). Germline assignment: CDR1 SGHTA and CDR2 FQGTGA. The V end was cut by 4 bases, the J end by 7 bases, with 11 bases between. This CDR3 spans 13 amino acids. CDR3 protein: CASSSRSGNEQFF. CDR3 bases: TGTGCCAGCAGCTCTAGGTCGGGGAATGAGCAGTTCTTC.

This sequence joins TRBV6-1 and TRBJ2-3; 13 positions agree with TRBD2. Looked up from germline, CDR1 is MNHNS and CDR2 is SASEGT. CDR3 length equals 17 residues. With V trimmed by 0 bases and J by 4 bases, 4 bases remained unmatched. The CDR3 DNA reads as TGTGCCAGCAGTGAAGCGCGACTAGCGGGGGGCTCAGATACGCAGTATTTT. Residues: CASSEARLAGGSDTQYF.

Here the CDR3 DNA reads TGTGCCAGCAGCGAGACTAGCGGGAGGGGCTCCTACAATGAGCAGTTCTTC. It translates to CASSETSGRGSYNEQFF. The rearrangement uses TRBV2 and TRBJ2-1; 14 bases are a match to TRBD2. The J segment lost 0 bases and the V segment lost 6 bases, leaving 4 bases of the junction unmatched. The CDR3 sequence is 17 residues long. Germline V gene data show CDR1 as SNHLY and CDR2 as FYNNEI.

The rearrangement uses TRBV5-4 and TRBJ2-5; 16 bases match TRBD2. The CDR3 totals 17 residues. Germline V gene sequence: CDR1 SGHNT, CDR2 YYREEE (reference sequence). V lost 3 bases and J lost 4; bases outside the gene matches: 6. The CDR3 DNA follows: TGTGCCAGCAGCTCCGTGGGGACTAGCGGGAGGGGAGAGACCCAGTACTTC. Translated: CASSSVGTSGRGETQYF.

Here the CDR3 DNA reads TGCGCCAGCAGCCAAGAGGGAGGGAGCGCAGATACGCAGTATTTT. Amino acid sequence: CASSQEGGSADTQYF. The chain carries TRBV4-3 and TRBJ2-3; 7 bases line up with TRBD2. Germline CDR1 reads LGHNA; CDR2 reads YSLEER. Germline trimming cut 0 bases from V and 4 bases from J; bases unmatched to any gene: 4. The CDR3 has 15 residues.

The CDR3 reads CASSLGRENTEAFF. The CDR3 DNA sequence: TGTGCCAGCAGCTTAGGTAGGGAGAACACTGAAGCTTTCTTT. The chain carries TRBV7-2 and TRBJ1-1, with D hard to call. This CDR3 spans 14 amino acids. V was clipped by 1 base and J by 1 base, with 7 bases between them. CDR1 is SGHTA and CDR2 is FQGNSA in the germline V gene.

Remarks on this clone: Other nucleotide sequences in the sample specify the same CDR3. This chain uses TRBV9 with TRBJ1-5; TRBD1 might be the D (6 bases). The CDR3 has 15 amino acids. In germline, CDR1 is SGDLS, CDR2 YYNGEE. Trimming took 0 bases from V and 7 from J, leaving 14 bases between them. Written as DNA, the CDR3 is TGTGCCAGCAGCGTAGGACAGGTTGAGGGGCAGCCCCAGCATTTT. It specifies CASSVGQVEGQPQHF.

This chain uses TRBV15 with TRBJ1-2, with 7 bases aligning to TRBD1. CDR1 LNHNV and CDR2 YYDKDF come from the germline V gene (reference sequence). V trimming: 6 bases; J trimming: 6 bases; junction bases outside the gene matches: 10. This CDR3 is 14 amino acids long. The CDR3 DNA sequence: TGTGCCACCAGAACCGACAGGGAGGGTAATGGCTACACCTTC. Protein: CATRTDREGNGYTF.

The V gene is TRBV6-6, the J gene TRBJ2-7; D is ambiguous. V was cut by 3 bases and J by 4 bases, with 7 bases left in between. This CDR3 has 12 residues. Germline values: CDR1 MNHNY, CDR2 SVGAGI (reference sequence). DNA of the CDR3: TGTGCCAGCAGTTATTCGGAATACGAGCAGTACTTC. Its protein product is CASSYSEYEQYF.

The chain recombines TRBV5-1 with TRBJ2-7; D uncertain. The CDR3 covers 13 residues. The V gene's germline CDR1 is SGHRS and CDR2 YFSETQ. Trimming stripped 6 bases from V and 3 bases from J, with 13 bases between. DNA of the CDR3: TGCGCCAGCACCCTCGGACGGAACTACGAGCAGTACTTC. It yields the protein CASTLGRNYEQYF.

V is TRBV7-3 and J is TRBJ2-5; weak D call: TRBD2 (6 bases). V was clipped by 2 bases and J by 5 bases, with 9 bases between them. The CDR3 has 13 residues. The germline gives CDR1 SGHTA, CDR2 FQGTGA. CDR3 in amino acids: CASSLGAGETQYF. CDR3 DNA sequence: TGTGCCAGCAGCTTAGGTGCGGGGGAGACCCAGTACTTC.